What follows is one TCR beta chain and its context. The participants were between roughly 18 and 90 years old and came from some 23 US areas. Cohorts were determined from participant-reported clinical history. Donors in Cohort 3 counted as recovered after two negative PCRs, clearance, or symptom resolution. Study processing details: Reference gene primer amplification yielded estimated nucleated cell counts. Libraries were prepared by immunoSEQ multiplex PCR; TCRdb keeps only in-frame clonotypes and omits some of them. V and J calls plus clone size are reproduced from that table; the DNA served to infer D and trimming. The sample shows about 160,000 clones, approximately 90% of them seen only once. This record belongs to a study of blood T cell repertoires in COVID-19. The CDR3 runs 11 residues. Trimming pared 8 bases from V and 9 bases from J, leaving 17 bases between. Germline CDR1 is SQVTM and CDR2 is ANQGSEA.

The chain couples TRBV29-1 to TRBJ2-7; tentatively, D is TRBD1 (6 bases). Source material: PBMCs or T cells enriched from blood (not recorded which). The TCR comes from a woman aged 45-60 years who had recovered from COVID-19. The CDR3 spells CSFLTGSGQYF. DNA for the CDR3: TGCAGCTTCCTAACAGGGTCCGGGCAGTACTTC.